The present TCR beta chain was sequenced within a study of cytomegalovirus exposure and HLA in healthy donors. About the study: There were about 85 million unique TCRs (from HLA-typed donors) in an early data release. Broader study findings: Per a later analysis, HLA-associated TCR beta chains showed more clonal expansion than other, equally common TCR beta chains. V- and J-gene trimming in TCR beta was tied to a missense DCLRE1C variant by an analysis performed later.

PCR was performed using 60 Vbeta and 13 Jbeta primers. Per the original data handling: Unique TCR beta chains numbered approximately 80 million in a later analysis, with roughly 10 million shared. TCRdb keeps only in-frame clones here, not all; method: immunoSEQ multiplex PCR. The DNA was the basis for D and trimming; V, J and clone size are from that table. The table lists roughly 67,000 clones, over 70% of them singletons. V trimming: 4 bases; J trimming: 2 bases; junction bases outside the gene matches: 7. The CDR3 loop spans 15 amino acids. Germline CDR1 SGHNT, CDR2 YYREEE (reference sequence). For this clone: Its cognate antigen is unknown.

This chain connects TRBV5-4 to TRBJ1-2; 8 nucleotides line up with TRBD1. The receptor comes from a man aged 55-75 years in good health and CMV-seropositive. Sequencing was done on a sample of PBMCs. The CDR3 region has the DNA TGTGCCAGCAGCCGCAGCGGACAGGGAAACTATGGCTACACCTTC. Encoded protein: CASSRSGQGNYGYTF.